This TCR beta chain was recovered during a study of T-cell reconstitution after alpha-beta-depleted transplantation in children. The CDR3 length is 13 residues. The germline V gene encodes CDR1 SGHTA and CDR2 FQGNSA. V was pared by 8 bases and J by 3 bases, with 3 bases of the junction left unmatched. This clonotype has a handful of counts. For TCRbeta, the library was prepared with unique molecular identifiers. Via MiXCR, TCRdb re-called the PCR reads, giving one row per CDR3 protein. The sample contains about 540,000 distinct CDR3 sequences, around 17% of which appear only once. This material consisted of PBMCs from the stem cell graft donor, taken from the stem cell graft. The chain carries TRBV7-2 and TRBJ2-7; 11 bases align to TRBD2. This clonotype originated in a human donor who donated a stem cell graft to a child with acute lymphoblastic leukemia. CDR3 protein: CASATSGNYEQYF. The CDR3 DNA sequence: TGTGCCAGCGCGACTAGCGGGAACTACGAGCAGTACTTC.